This T cell receptor beta chain was recorded in a study of neurological immune-mediated disorders. TCRdb re-analysed the 5' RACE reads in MiXCR, keeping a single row per CDR3 protein. The sample holds 26,000 or so distinct CDR3 sequences, under 25% seen once. In its sample, this clonotype was seen many times. V shed 4 bases and J shed 6 bases, with 7 bases lying between them. This CDR3 has 11 residues. CDR1 is LGHDT, CDR2 YNNKEL, per germline (reference sequence). This chain links TRBV3-1 with TRBJ2-7; tentatively, D is TRBD2 (6 bases). The sequence came from a woman aged 55 to 70 in good health. Sequencing was carried out using PBMCs. The CDR3 bases are TGTGCCAGCAGCCGGAGGGGCGAGCAGTACTTC. Amino acids: CASSRRGEQYF.